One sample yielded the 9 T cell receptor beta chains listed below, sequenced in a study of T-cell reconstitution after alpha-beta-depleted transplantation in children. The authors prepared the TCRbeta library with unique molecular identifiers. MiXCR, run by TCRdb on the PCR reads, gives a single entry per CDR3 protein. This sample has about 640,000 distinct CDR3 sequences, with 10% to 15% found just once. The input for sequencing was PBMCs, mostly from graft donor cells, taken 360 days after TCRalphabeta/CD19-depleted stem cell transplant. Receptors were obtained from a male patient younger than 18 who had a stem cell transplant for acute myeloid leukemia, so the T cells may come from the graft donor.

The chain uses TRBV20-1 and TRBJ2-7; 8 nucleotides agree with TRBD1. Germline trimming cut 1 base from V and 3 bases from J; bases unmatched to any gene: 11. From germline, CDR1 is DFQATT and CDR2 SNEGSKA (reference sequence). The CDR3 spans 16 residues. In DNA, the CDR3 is TGCAGTGCTAGAGGGGAGGACAGGGTCCTCCTCTACGAGCAGTACTTC. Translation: CSARGEDRVLLYEQYF.

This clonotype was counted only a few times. DNA of the CDR3: TGTGCCAGCAGTTTAGGCCCTCAAACAGATACGCAGTATTTT. It is translated as CASSLGPQTDTQYF. The chain recombines TRBV12-3 or TRBV12-4 with TRBJ2-3; D is uncertain. Trimming left V 1 base short and J 3 bases short, with 8 bases between. The CDR3 covers 14 residues.

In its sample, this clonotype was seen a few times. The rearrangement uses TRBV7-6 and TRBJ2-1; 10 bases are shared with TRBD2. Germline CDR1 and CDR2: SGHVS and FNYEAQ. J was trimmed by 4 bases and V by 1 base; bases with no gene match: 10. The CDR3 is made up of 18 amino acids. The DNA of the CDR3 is TGTGCCAGCAGCTTAGAGGGTCTAGCGGGAGCCCCATACAATGAGCAGTTCTTC. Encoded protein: CASSLEGLAGAPYNEQFF. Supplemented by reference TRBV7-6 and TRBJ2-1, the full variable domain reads GAGVSQSPRYKVTKRGQDVALRCDPISGHVSLYWYRQALGQGPEFLTYFNYEAQQDKSGLPNDRFSAERPEGSISTLTIQRTEQRDSAMYRCASSLEGLAGAPYNEQFFGPGTRLTVL.

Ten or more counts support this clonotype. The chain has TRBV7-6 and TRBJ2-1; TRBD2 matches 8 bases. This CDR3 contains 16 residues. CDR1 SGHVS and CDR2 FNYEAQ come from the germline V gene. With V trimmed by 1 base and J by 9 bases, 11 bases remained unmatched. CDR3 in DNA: TGTGCCAGCAGCTTAGATTCGCCTAGCGGGCGCCCTGAGCAGTTCTTC. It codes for CASSLDSPSGRPEQFF.

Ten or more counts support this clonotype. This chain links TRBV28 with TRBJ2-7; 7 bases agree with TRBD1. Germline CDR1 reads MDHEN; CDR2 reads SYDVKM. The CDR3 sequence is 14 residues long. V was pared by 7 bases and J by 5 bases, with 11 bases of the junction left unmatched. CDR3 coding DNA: TGTGCCAGCACTCACATATTGAGGGGGCACGAGCAGTACTTC. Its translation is CASTHILRGHEQYF.

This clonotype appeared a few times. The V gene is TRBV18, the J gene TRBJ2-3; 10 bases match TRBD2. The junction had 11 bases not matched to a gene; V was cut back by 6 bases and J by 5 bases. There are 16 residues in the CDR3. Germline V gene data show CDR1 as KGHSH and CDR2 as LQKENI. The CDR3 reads CASSPTGTSDGDTQYF. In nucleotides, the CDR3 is TGTGCCAGCTCGCCAACCGGGACTAGCGACGGAGATACGCAGTATTTT.

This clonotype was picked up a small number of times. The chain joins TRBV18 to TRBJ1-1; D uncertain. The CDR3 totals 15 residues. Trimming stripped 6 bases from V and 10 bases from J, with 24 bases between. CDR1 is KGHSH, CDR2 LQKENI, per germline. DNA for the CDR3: TGTGCCAGCTCCCCTATAGAAAGACCCCAACGAGGAGCTTTCTTT. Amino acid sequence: CASSPIERPQRGAFF.

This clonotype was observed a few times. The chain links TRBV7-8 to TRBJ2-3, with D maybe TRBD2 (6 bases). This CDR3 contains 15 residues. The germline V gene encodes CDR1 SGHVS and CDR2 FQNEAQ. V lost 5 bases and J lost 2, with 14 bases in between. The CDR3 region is CASSPPRGTTDTQYF. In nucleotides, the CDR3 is TGTGCCAGCAGCCCCCCCCGCGGGACCACAGATACGCAGTATTTT.

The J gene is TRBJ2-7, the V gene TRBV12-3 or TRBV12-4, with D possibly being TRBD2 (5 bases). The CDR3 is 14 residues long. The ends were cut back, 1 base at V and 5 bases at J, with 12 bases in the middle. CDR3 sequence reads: CASSLGTGRNEQYF. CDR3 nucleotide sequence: TGTGCCAGCAGTTTAGGAACGGGGAGAAACGAGCAGTACTTC.